This T cell receptor (beta chain) was documented in a study of blood T cell repertoires in COVID-19. Overall study: Acute and convalescent COVID-19 samples came from the United States, Italy and Spain. PBMCs, B-cell-depleted T cells, or T cells were the source of the cDNA or gDNA that made up the material.

In the original processing: Cell counts per sample came from amplifying reference gene primers. Sequencing used immunoSEQ multiplex PCR; TCRdb keeps in-frame clones, though not all of them. The V and J calls and the clone size are those of that table, but D and trimming were determined from the DNA. The profile shows about 130,000 clones, about 89% of them singletons. The CDR3 is 13 amino acids. Germline loops: CDR1 MNHEY, CDR2 SMNVEV (reference sequence). V lost 6 bases to trimming and J lost 4 bases, with 12 bases between them. The sample comprised peripheral blood. This chain links TRBV27 with TRBJ1-2; maybe TRBD1 (5 bases). This TCR was sampled from a woman aged 55 to 70 with acute or convalescent COVID-19. The CDR3 region has the DNA TGTGCCAGCAGACCAGACAGTAGCTATGGCTACACCTTC. Translated, it gives CASRPDSSYGYTF.